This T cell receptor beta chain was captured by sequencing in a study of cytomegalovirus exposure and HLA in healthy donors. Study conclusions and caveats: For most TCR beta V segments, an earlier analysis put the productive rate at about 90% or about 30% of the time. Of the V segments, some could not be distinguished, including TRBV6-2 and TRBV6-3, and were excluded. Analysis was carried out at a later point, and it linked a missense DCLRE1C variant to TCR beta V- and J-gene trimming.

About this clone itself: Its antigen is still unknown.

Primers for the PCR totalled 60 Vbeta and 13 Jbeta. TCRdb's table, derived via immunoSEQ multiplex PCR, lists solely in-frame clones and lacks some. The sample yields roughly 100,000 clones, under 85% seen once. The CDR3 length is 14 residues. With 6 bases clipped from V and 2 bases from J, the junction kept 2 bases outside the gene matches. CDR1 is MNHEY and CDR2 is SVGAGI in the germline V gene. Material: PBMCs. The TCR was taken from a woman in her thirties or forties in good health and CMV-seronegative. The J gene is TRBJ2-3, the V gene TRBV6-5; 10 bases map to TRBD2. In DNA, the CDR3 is TGTGCCAGCAGAGGACTAGCGGCCACAGATACGCAGTATTTT. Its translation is CASRGLAATDTQYF.